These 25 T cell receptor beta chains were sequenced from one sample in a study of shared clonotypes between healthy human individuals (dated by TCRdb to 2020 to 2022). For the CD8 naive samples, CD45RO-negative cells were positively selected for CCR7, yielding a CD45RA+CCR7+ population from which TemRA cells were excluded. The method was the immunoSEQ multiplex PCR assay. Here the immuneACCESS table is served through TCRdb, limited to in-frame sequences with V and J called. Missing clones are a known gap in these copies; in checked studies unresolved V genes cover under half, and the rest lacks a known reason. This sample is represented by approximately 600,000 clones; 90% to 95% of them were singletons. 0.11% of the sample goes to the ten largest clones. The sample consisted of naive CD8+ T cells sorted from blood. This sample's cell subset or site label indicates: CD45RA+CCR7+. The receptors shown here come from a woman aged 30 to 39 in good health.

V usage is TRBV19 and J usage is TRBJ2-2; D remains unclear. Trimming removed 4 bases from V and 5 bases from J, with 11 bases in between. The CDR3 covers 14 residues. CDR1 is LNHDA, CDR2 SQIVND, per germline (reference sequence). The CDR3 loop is CASSTRPLTGELFF. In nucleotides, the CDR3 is TGTGCCAGTAGTACCCGGCCTTTAACCGGGGAGCTGTTTTTT.

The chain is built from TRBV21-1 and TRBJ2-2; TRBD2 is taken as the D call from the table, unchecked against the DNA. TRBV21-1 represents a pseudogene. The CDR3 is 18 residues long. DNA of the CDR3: TGTGCCAGCAGCAAACCACGTGGTGCTAGCGGGAACCCCGGGGAGCTGTTTTTT. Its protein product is CASSKPRGASGNPGELFF.

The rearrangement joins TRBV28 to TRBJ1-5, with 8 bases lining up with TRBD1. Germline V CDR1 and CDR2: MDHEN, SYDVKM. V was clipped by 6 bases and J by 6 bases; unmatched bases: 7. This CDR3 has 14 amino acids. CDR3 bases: TGTGCCAGCAGCCTAGGGACAGGCCCTCAGCCCCAGCATTTT. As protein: CASSLGTGPQPQHF.

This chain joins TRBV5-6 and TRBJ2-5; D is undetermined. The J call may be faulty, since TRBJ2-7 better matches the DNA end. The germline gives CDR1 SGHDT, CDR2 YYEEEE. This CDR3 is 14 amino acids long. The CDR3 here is CASSLEATHYEQYF. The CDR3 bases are TGTGCCAGCAGCTTGGAGGCCACGCACTACGAGCAGTACTTC.

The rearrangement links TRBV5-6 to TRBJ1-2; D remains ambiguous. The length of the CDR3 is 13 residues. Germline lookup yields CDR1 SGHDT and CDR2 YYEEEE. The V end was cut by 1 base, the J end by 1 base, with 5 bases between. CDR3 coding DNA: TGTGCCAGCAGCTTGTCAAATAACTATGGCTACACCTTC. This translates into CASSLSNNYGYTF.

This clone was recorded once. CDR3 sequence (DNA): TGTGCCAGCAGATTTGACTACTCCTACGAGCAGTACTTC. It encodes CASRFDYSYEQYF. The rearrangement joins TRBV6-6 to TRBJ2-7, with a possible D match to TRBD2 (5 bases). The germline gives CDR1 MNHNY, CDR2 SVGAGI (reference sequence). V was shortened by 6 bases and J by 0 bases, with 9 bases between the two germline ends. This CDR3 has 13 amino acids.

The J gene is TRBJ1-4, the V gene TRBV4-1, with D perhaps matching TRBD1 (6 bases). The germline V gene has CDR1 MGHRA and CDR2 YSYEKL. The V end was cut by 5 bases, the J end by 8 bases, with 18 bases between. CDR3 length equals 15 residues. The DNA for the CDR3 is TGCGCCAGCAGCAAAGTAGGGGGGGTAGGGGAAAAACTGTTTTTT. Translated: CASSKVGGVGEKLFF.

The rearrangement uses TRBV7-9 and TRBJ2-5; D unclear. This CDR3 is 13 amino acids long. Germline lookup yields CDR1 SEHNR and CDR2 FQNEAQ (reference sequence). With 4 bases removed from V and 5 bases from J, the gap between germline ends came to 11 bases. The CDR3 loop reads CASSSPSRETQYF. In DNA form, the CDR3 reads TGTGCCAGCAGCTCCCCTAGTAGGGAGACCCAGTACTTC.

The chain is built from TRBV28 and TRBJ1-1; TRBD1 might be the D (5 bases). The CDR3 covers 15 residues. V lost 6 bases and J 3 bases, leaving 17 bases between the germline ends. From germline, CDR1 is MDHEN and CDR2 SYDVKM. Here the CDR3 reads CASSLDGGGDTEAFF. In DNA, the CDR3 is TGTGCCAGCAGCCTAGATGGTGGGGGGGACACTGAAGCTTTCTTT.

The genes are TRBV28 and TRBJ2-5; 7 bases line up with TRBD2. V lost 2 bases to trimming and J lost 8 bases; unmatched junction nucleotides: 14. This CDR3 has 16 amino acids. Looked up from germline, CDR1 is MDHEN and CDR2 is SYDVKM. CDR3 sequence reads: CASSLEWSGDKKTQYF. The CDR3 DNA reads TGTGCCAGCAGTTTAGAGTGGAGCGGGGATAAGAAAACCCAGTACTTC.

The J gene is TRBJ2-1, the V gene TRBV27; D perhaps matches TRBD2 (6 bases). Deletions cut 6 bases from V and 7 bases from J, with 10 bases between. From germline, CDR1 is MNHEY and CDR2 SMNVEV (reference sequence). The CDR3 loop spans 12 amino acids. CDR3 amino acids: CASSRGANEQFF. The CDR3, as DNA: TGTGCCAGCAGCCGCGGGGCTAATGAGCAGTTCTTC.

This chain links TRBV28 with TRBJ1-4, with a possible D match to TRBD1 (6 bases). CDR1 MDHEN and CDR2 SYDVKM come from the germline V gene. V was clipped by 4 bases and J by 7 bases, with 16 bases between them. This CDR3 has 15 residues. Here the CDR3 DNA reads TGTGCCAGCAGTTCGTACAGGGAAGGGGGTGAAAAACTGTTTTTT. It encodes CASSSYREGGEKLFF.

CDR3 DNA: TGTGCCAGCAGCACCGCACAGGGGAGCTATGGCTACACCTTC. This codes for CASSTAQGSYGYTF. The chain has TRBV5-4 and TRBJ1-2, with 7 bases identical to TRBD1. The CDR3 length is 14 residues. The V and J ends lost 4 bases and 4 bases, in that order; junction bases with no gene match: 7. The germline gives CDR1 SGHNT, CDR2 YYREEE (reference sequence).

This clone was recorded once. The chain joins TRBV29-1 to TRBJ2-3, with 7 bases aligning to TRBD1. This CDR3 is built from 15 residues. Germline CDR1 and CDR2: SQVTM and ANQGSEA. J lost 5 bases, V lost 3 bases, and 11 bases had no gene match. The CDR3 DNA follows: TGCAGCGTTGAGACAGGGCCCGCCAAACGAGATACGCAGTATTTT. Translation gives CSVETGPAKRDTQYF.

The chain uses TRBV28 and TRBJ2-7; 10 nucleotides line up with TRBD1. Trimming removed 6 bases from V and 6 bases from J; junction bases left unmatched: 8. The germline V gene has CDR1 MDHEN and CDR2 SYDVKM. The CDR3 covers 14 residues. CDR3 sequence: CASSRPGTGAEQYF. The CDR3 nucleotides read TGTGCCAGCAGCCGTCCCGGGACAGGGGCCGAGCAGTACTTC.

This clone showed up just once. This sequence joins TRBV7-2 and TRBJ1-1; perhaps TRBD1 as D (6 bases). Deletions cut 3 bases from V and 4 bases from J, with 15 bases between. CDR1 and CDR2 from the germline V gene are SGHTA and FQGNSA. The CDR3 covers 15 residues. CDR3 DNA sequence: TGTGCCAGCAGCTTCCCAGGGGTTAGGAGCACTGAAGCTTTCTTT. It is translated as CASSFPGVRSTEAFF.

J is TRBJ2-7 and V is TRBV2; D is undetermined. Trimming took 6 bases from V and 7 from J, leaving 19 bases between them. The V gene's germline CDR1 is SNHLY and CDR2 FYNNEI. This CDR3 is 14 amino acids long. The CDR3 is CASSFRRAREEQYF. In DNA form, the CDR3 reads TGTGCCAGCAGCTTTCGTCGAGCCCGCGAGGAGCAGTACTTC.

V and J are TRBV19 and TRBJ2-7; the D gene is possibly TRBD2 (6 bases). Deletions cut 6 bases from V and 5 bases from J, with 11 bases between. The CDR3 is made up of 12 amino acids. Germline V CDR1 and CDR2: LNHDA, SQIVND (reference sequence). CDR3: CASRAGTHEQYF. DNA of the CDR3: TGTGCCAGTAGGGCGGGAACCCACGAGCAGTACTTC.

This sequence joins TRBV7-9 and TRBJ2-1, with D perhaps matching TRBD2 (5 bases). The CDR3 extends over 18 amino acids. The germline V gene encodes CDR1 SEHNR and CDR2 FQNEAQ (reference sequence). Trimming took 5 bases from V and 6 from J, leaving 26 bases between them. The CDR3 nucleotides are TGTGCCAGCAGCCCAAGACCCCGCGAGGGATCAAACCCCAATGAGCAGTTCTTC. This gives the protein CASSPRPREGSNPNEQFF.

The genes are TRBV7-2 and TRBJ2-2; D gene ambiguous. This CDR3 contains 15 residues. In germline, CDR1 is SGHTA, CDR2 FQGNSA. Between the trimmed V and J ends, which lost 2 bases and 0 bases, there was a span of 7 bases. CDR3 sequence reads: CASSLPSPNTGELFF. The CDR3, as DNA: TGTGCCAGCAGCTTACCGTCTCCGAACACCGGGGAGCTGTTTTTT.

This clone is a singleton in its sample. CDR3 sequence reads: CASSLRDVSGTDTQYF. Here the CDR3 DNA reads TGCGCCAGCAGTTTACGGGACGTCTCCGGCACAGATACGCAGTATTTT. The chain combines TRBV5-1 with TRBJ2-3, with D possibly called TRBD1 or TRBD2 (5 bases each). Germline lookup yields CDR1 SGHRS and CDR2 YFSETQ. The CDR3 has 16 amino acids. With 5 bases removed from V and 1 base from J, the gap between germline ends came to 17 bases.

CDR3 nucleotide sequence: TGTGCCAGCAGCGAGGACAATTATCGCTCTGGGGCCAACGTCCTGACTTTC. It translates to CASSEDNYRSGANVLTF. The V call is TRBV9, the J call TRBJ2-6; possibly TRBD1 for D (5 bases). Germline CDR1 is SGDLS and CDR2 is YYNGEE. With 3 bases removed from V and 0 bases from J, the gap between germline ends came to 13 bases. The CDR3 sequence is 17 residues long. The variable domain in full, completed from reference TRBV9 and TRBJ2-6, reads DSGVTQTPKHLITATGQRVTLRCSPRSGDLSVYWYQQSLDQGLQFLIQYYNGEERAKGNILERFSAQQFPDLHSELNLSSLELGDSALYFCASSEDNYRSGANVLTFGAGSRLTVL.

CDR3 loop: CASSYIGADNYGYTF. The CDR3, as DNA: TGTGCCAGCAGTTATATAGGGGCCGATAACTATGGCTACACCTTC. This chain links TRBV28 with TRBJ1-2; a weak D match, TRBD1 (5 bases). The CDR3 contains 15 residues. Germline-derived CDR1 and CDR2 are MDHEN and SYDVKM. Trimming pared 4 bases from V and 1 base from J, leaving 13 bases between.

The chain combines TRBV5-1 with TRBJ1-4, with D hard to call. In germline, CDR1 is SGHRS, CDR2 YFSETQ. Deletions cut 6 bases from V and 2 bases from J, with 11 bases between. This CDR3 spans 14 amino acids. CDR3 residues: CASTGDATNEKLFF. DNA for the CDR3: TGCGCCAGCACGGGAGACGCGACTAATGAAAAACTGTTTTTT.

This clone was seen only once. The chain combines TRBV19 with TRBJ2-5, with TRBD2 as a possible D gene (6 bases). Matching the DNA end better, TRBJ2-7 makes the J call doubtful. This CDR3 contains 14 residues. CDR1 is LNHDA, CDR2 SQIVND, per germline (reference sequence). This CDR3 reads CASSAGGGAYEQYF. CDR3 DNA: TGTGCCAGTAGTGCAGGAGGCGGGGCATACGAGCAGTACTTC.